This T cell receptor (beta chain) was identified in a study of memory B cells and T cells in multiple sclerosis. Study observations and caveats: Clone-set sizes differed between compartments, so shared clonotype counts needed normalization.

The method was immunoSEQ multiplex PCR; TCRdb's version includes in-frame clones alone and lacks a portion of them. The repertoire holds about 32,000 clones, with more than 75% as singletons. The CDR3 has 13 residues. Trimming left V 5 bases short and J 7 bases short, with 14 bases between. Germline values: CDR1 SGHVS, CDR2 FQNEAQ. CFSE-dim autoproliferating and CFSE-high non-proliferating T cells from unstimulated culture were sequenced separately. Replicate wells were pooled after roughly 7 days of stimulus-free culture of roughly 5x10^7 CFSE-labeled PBMCs. CFSE at roughly 0.5 uM labeled the PBMCs, which were then cultured unstimulated. With respect to this clone: Antigen specificity is unknown.

The specimen was PBMCs from blood kept in culture. This chain joins TRBV7-8 and TRBJ1-2; D call uncertain. The receptor's source is a human donor with multiple sclerosis. The CDR3 sequence: CASSPHTSPGYTF. CDR3 in DNA: TGTGCCAGCAGCCCCCATACGAGCCCTGGCTACACCTTC. Variable domain in full (rest from reference TRBV7-8 and TRBJ1-2): GAGVSQSPRYKVAKRGQDVALRCDPISGHVSLFWYQQALGQGPEFLTYFQNEAQLDKSGLPSDRFFAERPEGSVSTLKIQRTQQEDSAVYLCASSPHTSPGYTFGSGTRLTVV.